A selection of T cell receptor beta chains follows, all from one sample in a study of CD8+ T cells in alopecia areata. The assay was immunoSEQ multiplex PCR, and TCRdb's table has in-frame clones only and misses some. The table includes 90,000 to 120,000 clones, 84% detected once. The sample in question was CD8+ T cells sorted from blood, obtained at week 24, from a patient treated with tofacitinib. The receptors derive from a human donor with alopecia areata. Each CDR3 is given with its conserved first and last residue. D genes are given only for firm matches. The listing skips clone size in some rows; elsewhere it reads once, few, many or a size class.

j_call: TRBJ2-7; clone_size: -; v_call: TRBV7-8; d_call: TRBD1; cdr3_nt: TGTGCCAGCAGCCCCTATGCTGGACAGGGGGACGAGCAGTACTTC; cdr3_aa: CASSPYAGQGDEQYF
j_call: TRBJ2-1; clone_size: -; v_call: TRBV19; d_call: -; cdr3_nt: TGTGCCAGTAGTCCGAGGGGCGCGTACAATGAGCAGTTCTTC; cdr3_aa: CASSPRGAYNEQFF
j_call: TRBJ2-1; clone_size: -; v_call: TRBV28; d_call: -; cdr3_nt: TGTGCCAGCAGTTTAAGCGCGGTTGAGCAGTTCTTC; cdr3_aa: CASSLSAVEQFF
j_call: TRBJ1-5; clone_size: -; v_call: TRBV6-1; d_call: -; cdr3_nt: TGTGCCAGCAGTGAAGACGTGACCCCTAGCAATCAGCCCCAGCATTTT; cdr3_aa: CASSEDVTPSNQPQHF
j_call: TRBJ2-1; clone_size: -; v_call: TRBV15; d_call: -; cdr3_nt: TGTGCCACCAGCAGAGACTTAGGGGGCAATGAGCAGTTCTTC; cdr3_aa: CATSRDLGGNEQFF
j_call: TRBJ2-1; clone_size: -; v_call: TRBV6-5; d_call: -; cdr3_nt: TGTGCCAGCAGTACACTCGGAGATGGGCAGTTCTTC; cdr3_aa: CASSTLGDGQFF
j_call: TRBJ2-5; clone_size: -; v_call: TRBV7-6; d_call: -; cdr3_nt: TGTGCCAGCAGCTTACGGGGGACTGGGGAGACCCAGTACTTC; cdr3_aa: CASSLRGTGETQYF
j_call: TRBJ2-1; clone_size: few; v_call: TRBV13; d_call: -; cdr3_nt: TGTGCCAGCAGCCATCCCGGCGAAGGGGACAATGAGCAGTTCTTC; cdr3_aa: CASSHPGEGDNEQFF
j_call: TRBJ2-2; clone_size: -; v_call: TRBV7-8; d_call: -; cdr3_nt: TGTGCCAGCAGCTTAGGAGTGATGAACACCGGGGAGCTGTTTTTT; cdr3_aa: CASSLGVMNTGELFF
j_call: TRBJ2-7; clone_size: -; v_call: TRBV13; d_call: -; cdr3_nt: TGTGCCAGCAGCCCAGGGGGGGGAAACGAGCAGTACTTC; cdr3_aa: CASSPGGGNEQYF
j_call: TRBJ1-4; clone_size: -; v_call: TRBV30; d_call: TRBD1; cdr3_nt: TGTGCCTGGAGCTTGGGGACAGGGGTTTATGAAAAACTGTTTTTT; cdr3_aa: CAWSLGTGVYEKLFF
j_call: TRBJ2-3; clone_size: -; v_call: TRBV6-6; d_call: -; cdr3_nt: TGTGCCAGCAGAGTCAGTTACTGGGGGGTCACAGATACGCAGTATTTT; cdr3_aa: CASRVSYWGVTDTQYF
j_call: TRBJ2-2; clone_size: -; v_call: TRBV4-1; d_call: -; cdr3_nt: TGCGCCAGCAGCCAAATTGGTACCGGGGAGCTGTTTTTT; cdr3_aa: CASSQIGTGELFF
j_call: TRBJ2-3; clone_size: few; v_call: TRBV7-2; d_call: -; cdr3_nt: TGTGCCAGCAGCTTAGAACTAGCCACCACAGATACGCAGTATTTT; cdr3_aa: CASSLELATTDTQYF
j_call: TRBJ2-2; clone_size: -; v_call: TRBV19; d_call: -; cdr3_nt: TGTGCCAGTAGTATAGGGACGTACACCGGGGAGCTGTTTTTT; cdr3_aa: CASSIGTYTGELFF
j_call: TRBJ1-1; clone_size: -; v_call: TRBV6-5; d_call: -; cdr3_nt: TGTGCCAGCAACAAGGGTAGGAACACTGAAGCTTTCTTT; cdr3_aa: CASNKGRNTEAFF
j_call: TRBJ2-1; clone_size: -; v_call: TRBV2; d_call: TRBD2; cdr3_nt: TGTGCCAGCAGCCCCGGGCGGCTAGCGGGTGGAGAGCAGTTCTTC; cdr3_aa: CASSPGRLAGGEQFF
j_call: TRBJ2-5; clone_size: -; v_call: TRBV25-1; d_call: -; cdr3_nt: TGTGCCAGCAGTGAATGGGGCAGGGACCAAGAGACCCAGTACTTC; cdr3_aa: CASSEWGRDQETQYF
j_call: TRBJ2-2; clone_size: -; v_call: TRBV4-3; d_call: TRBD2; cdr3_nt: TGCGCCAGCAGCCAAGGAGCGGGGTTGACGGCCGGGGAGCTGTTTTTT; cdr3_aa: CASSQGAGLTAGELFF
j_call: TRBJ2-3; clone_size: -; v_call: TRBV7-2; d_call: -; cdr3_nt: TGTGCCAGCAGCCCCCACGGTCCCACAGATACGCAGTATTTT; cdr3_aa: CASSPHGPTDTQYF
j_call: TRBJ1-1; clone_size: -; v_call: TRBV6-6; d_call: -; cdr3_nt: TGTGCCAGCAGGGCCGACAGGACCGTCGCTGAAGCTTTCTTT; cdr3_aa: CASRADRTVAEAFF
j_call: TRBJ1-2; clone_size: -; v_call: TRBV4-3; d_call: -; cdr3_nt: TGCGCCAGCAGCCAAGTGTGGCAGGAGGTTAACTATGGCTACACCTTC; cdr3_aa: CASSQVWQEVNYGYTF
j_call: TRBJ2-7; clone_size: -; v_call: TRBV4-2; d_call: TRBD1; cdr3_nt: TGTGCCAGCAGCCAAGAGGGACAGGGAACTACCTACGAGCAGTACTTC; cdr3_aa: CASSQEGQGTTYEQYF
j_call: TRBJ1-2; clone_size: -; v_call: TRBV10-3; d_call: -; cdr3_nt: TGTGCCATCAAACAGACAGAGCTGGATGGCTACACCTTC; cdr3_aa: CAIKQTELDGYTF
j_call: TRBJ1-2; clone_size: -; v_call: TRBV6-5; d_call: TRBD1; cdr3_nt: TGTGCCAGCAGTTACTCCCTCGGACAGGGCCATGGCTACACCTTC; cdr3_aa: CASSYSLGQGHGYTF
j_call: TRBJ2-7; clone_size: once; v_call: TRBV28; d_call: TRBD1; cdr3_nt: TGTGCCAGCAGTGGGACAGGGGATATTCTCTACGAGCAGTACTTC; cdr3_aa: CASSGTGDILYEQYF
j_call: TRBJ1-2; clone_size: -; v_call: TRBV7-8; d_call: -; cdr3_nt: TGTGCCAGCAGGGATGGGAGGTCCGACTATGGCTACACCTTC; cdr3_aa: CASRDGRSDYGYTF
j_call: TRBJ2-6; clone_size: -; v_call: TRBV7-9; d_call: -; cdr3_nt: TGTGCCAGCAGCCCCCCAGTGGGGCATGGGGCCAACGTCCTGACTTTC; cdr3_aa: CASSPPVGHGANVLTF
j_call: TRBJ2-7; clone_size: -; v_call: TRBV29-1; d_call: -; cdr3_nt: TGCAGCGTTGAATTCACAGGGACAAGGGCCTACGAGCAGTACTTC; cdr3_aa: CSVEFTGTRAYEQYF
j_call: TRBJ2-3; clone_size: -; v_call: TRBV27; d_call: -; cdr3_nt: TGTGCCAGCAGTCACACCCCCGGGTCAGGTACGCAGTATTTT; cdr3_aa: CASSHTPGSGTQYF
j_call: TRBJ1-1; clone_size: -; v_call: TRBV4-3; d_call: -; cdr3_nt: TGCGCCAGCAGCCTAGTCCCGAACACTGAAGCTTTCTTT; cdr3_aa: CASSLVPNTEAFF
j_call: TRBJ1-4; clone_size: -; v_call: TRBV7-9; d_call: TRBD1; cdr3_nt: TGTGCCAGCAGCGGTTGGGACAGCCAGTGGGAAAAACTGTTTTTT; cdr3_aa: CASSGWDSQWEKLFF
j_call: TRBJ1-2; clone_size: -; v_call: TRBV11-1; d_call: -; cdr3_nt: TGTGCCAGCAGCTCTGAACGGACGGCCTATGGCTACACCTTC; cdr3_aa: CASSSERTAYGYTF
j_call: TRBJ1-1; clone_size: -; v_call: TRBV4-1; d_call: -; cdr3_nt: TGCGCCAGCAGCCAAGATCGGGGCGGGGGGACTGAAGCTTTCTTT; cdr3_aa: CASSQDRGGGTEAFF
j_call: TRBJ2-7; clone_size: -; v_call: TRBV27; d_call: TRBD2; cdr3_nt: TGTGCCAGCAGTTTATCCGCGGGGGGGCCTGTGCGGTACTTC; cdr3_aa: CASSLSAGGPVRYF
j_call: TRBJ2-7; clone_size: -; v_call: TRBV6-5; d_call: -; cdr3_nt: TGTGCCAGCAGTTACCAGGGACGATGGTATTTC; cdr3_aa: CASSYQGRWYF
j_call: TRBJ1-2; clone_size: -; v_call: TRBV29-1; d_call: -; cdr3_nt: TGCAGCGTTGTGGCCAGAGGAGTCGATGGCTACACCTTC; cdr3_aa: CSVVARGVDGYTF
j_call: TRBJ2-1; clone_size: once; v_call: TRBV7-8; d_call: -; cdr3_nt: TGTGCCAGCAGCTGGGGTTGGAATGAGCAGTTCTTC; cdr3_aa: CASSWGWNEQFF
j_call: TRBJ2-3; clone_size: many; v_call: TRBV10-3; d_call: -; cdr3_nt: TGTGCCAGCAGTTACTCCGGGGAAGATACGCAGTATTTT; cdr3_aa: CASSYSGEDTQYF
j_call: TRBJ2-3; clone_size: few; v_call: TRBV9; d_call: -; cdr3_nt: TGTGCCAGCAGCCCCCGGGACCGGGTATATACGCAGTATTTT; cdr3_aa: CASSPRDRVYTQYF
j_call: TRBJ1-4; clone_size: -; v_call: TRBV7-9; d_call: -; cdr3_nt: TGTGCCAGCAGCCCGGGGGTCTCAACTAATGAAAAACTGTTTTTT; cdr3_aa: CASSPGVSTNEKLFF
j_call: TRBJ2-1; clone_size: -; v_call: TRBV5-1; d_call: TRBD2; cdr3_nt: TGCGCCAGCAGCGTAGGGACTAGCGGGGGAGACTACAATGAGCAGTTCTTC; cdr3_aa: CASSVGTSGGDYNEQFF